In this sample, the clone carrying this T cell receptor (beta chain) turned up many times. TCRdb fed the 5' RACE reads into MiXCR, producing one record per CDR3 protein. The sample yields 100,000 to 150,000 distinct CDR3 sequences, more than 13% seen once. This entry is derived from a study of early T cells in non-severe SARS-CoV-2 infection. V lost 5 bases to trimming and J lost 4 bases, with 6 bases between them. The CDR3 has 11 amino acids. The germline CDR1 and CDR2 sequences are LGHDT and YNNKEL (reference sequence). Material: whole blood. V usage is TRBV3-1 and J usage is TRBJ2-7; tentative D call: TRBD2 (5 bases). The origin of this receptor is an adult who was a healthcare worker with PCR-confirmed SARS-CoV-2 infection or an uninfected control (not recorded which). CDR3 region: CASSSGYEQYF. As DNA, the CDR3 is TGTGCCAGCAGCTCGGGATACGAGCAGTACTTC.